A single TCR beta chain is shown here with its context. This sequence may be a read error, since a much larger clone differs from it by one base. The V gene's germline CDR1 is ENHRY and CDR2 SYGVKD. The CDR3 extends over 13 amino acids. HTBI primers from iRepertoire and Arm-PCR of CDR3 regions yielded the TCR beta libraries. TCRdb re-called the multiplex PCR reads through MiXCR, storing one row per CDR3 protein. In the table there are around 420,000 distinct CDR3 sequences, roughly 15% of which are singletons. The sample is drawn from a study of regulatory T cells in long-lasting Graves disease. Noted time point: newly diagnosed GD, antithyroid drugs for less than 3 months. From RNA extracted from PBMCs, the TCR library was made. These records were also assigned to another study, of T cells in Graves' hyperthyroidism and ophthalmopathy.

The TCR sequence derives from a middle-aged woman with Graves disease. This specimen consisted of peripheral blood mononuclear cells (PBMCs), obtained at new diagnosis, from a patient treated with antithyroid drugs. The V call is TRBV10-3, the J call TRBJ2-3; tentatively, D is TRBD2 (5 bases). In nucleotides, the CDR3 is TGTGTCATCCTTGAGGGTGGCACAGATACGCAGTATTTT. It translates to CVILEGGTDTQYF.